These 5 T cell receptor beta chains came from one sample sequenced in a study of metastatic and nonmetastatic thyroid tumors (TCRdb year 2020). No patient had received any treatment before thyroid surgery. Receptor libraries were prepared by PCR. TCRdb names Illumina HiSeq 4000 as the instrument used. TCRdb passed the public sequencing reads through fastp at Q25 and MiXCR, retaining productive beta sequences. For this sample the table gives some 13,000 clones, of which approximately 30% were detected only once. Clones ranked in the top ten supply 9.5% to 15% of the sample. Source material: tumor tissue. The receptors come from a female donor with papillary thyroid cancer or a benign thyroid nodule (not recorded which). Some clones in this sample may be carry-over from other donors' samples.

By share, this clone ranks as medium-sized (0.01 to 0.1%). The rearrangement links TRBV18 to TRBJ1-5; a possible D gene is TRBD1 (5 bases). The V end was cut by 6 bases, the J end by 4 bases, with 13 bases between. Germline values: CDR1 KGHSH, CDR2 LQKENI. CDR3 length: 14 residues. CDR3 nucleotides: TGTGCCAGCTCGCTTACAGGTTTAAATCAGCCCCAGCATTTT. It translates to CASSLTGLNQPQHF.

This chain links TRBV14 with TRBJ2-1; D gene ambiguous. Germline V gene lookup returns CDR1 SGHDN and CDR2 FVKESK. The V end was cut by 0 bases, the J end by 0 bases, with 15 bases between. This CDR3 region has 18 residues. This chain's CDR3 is CASSQDRRAFSSYNEQFF. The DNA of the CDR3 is TGTGCCAGCAGCCAAGATAGGCGAGCGTTTAGCTCCTACAATGAGCAGTTCTTC.

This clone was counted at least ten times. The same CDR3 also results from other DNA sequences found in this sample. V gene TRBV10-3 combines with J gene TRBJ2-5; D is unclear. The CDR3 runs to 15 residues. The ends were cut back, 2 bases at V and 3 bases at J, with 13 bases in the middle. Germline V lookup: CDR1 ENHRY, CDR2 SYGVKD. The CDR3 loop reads CAISEPGPGEETQYF. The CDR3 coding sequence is TGTGCCATCAGTGAGCCGGGCCCCGGTGAAGAGACCCAGTACTTC.

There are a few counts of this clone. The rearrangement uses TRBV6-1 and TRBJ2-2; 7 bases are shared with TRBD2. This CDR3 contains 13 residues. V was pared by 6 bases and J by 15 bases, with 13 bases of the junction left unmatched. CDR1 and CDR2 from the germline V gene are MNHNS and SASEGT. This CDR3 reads CASSLEAAGEVFF. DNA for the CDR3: TGTGCCAGCAGCTTAGAGGCGGCGGGAGAGGTGTTTTTT.

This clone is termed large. The chain's CDR3 is CASSLGPPTRNTEAFF. Written as DNA, the CDR3 is TGCGCCAGCAGCTTGGGGCCCCCAACGAGGAACACTGAAGCTTTCTTT. J is TRBJ1-1 and V is TRBV5-1, with D hard to call. Germline-derived CDR1 and CDR2 are SGHRS and YFSETQ. Trimming left V 0 bases short and J 1 base short, with 13 bases between. This CDR3 comprises 16 residues.